Listed below are T cell receptor beta chains from one sample, sequenced in a study of blood T cell repertoires in COVID-19. Repertoires were generated with immunoSEQ multiplex PCR, while TCRdb's copy carries only in-frame clones and drops some. The profile shows 55,000 to 80,000 clones, about 86% of them singletons. Sequencing was done on a sample of peripheral blood. These TCRs come from a man aged 50 to 60 with active COVID-19. The CDR3 runs from the conserved cysteine through the conserved F or W. A D gene is named only where the DNA matches it firmly. Only part of the rows carry a size: once, few, many, or a class if the clone is expanded.

.,.,TRBJ2-7,TRBV5-1,TGCGCCAGCAGCCCGACAGGCGGTATCCACGAGCAGTACTTC,CASSPTGGIHEQYF
.,TRBD1,TRBJ2-1,TRBV19,TGTGCCAGTAGTATAGGGACAGGGCAAGATGAGCAGTTCTTC,CASSIGTGQDEQFF
.,.,TRBJ2-1,TRBV6-5,TGTGCCAGCAGTCCTGACTACTACAATGAGCAGTTCTTC,CASSPDYYNEQFF
.,.,TRBJ1-2,TRBV3-1/TRBV3-2,TGTGCCAGCAGCCAAGATCTCACAGCATATGGCTACACCTTC,CASSQDLTAYGYTF
.,TRBD2,TRBJ2-5,TRBV5-1,TGCGCCAGCAGACGGGGGACTAGCGAAGAGACCCAGTACTTC,CASRRGTSEETQYF
.,TRBD1,TRBJ2-3,TRBV4-3,TGCGCCAGCAGCCAAGATAGTATCGGACAGGGGGGCACAGATACGCAGTATTTT,CASSQDSIGQGGTDTQYF
.,TRBD1,TRBJ1-2,TRBV27,TGTGCCAGCAGTTCGTTTGGGATGGACAGGGGGAACTATGGCTACACCTTC,CASSSFGMDRGNYGYTF
.,.,TRBJ1-4,TRBV4-1,TGCGCCAGCAGCCGCCCAGGCGCAACTAATGAAAAACTGTTTTTT,CASSRPGATNEKLFF
.,.,TRBJ1-1,TRBV7-2,TGTGCCAGCAGCTTAGGGCCCCGCCTCAACACTGAAGCTTTCTTT,CASSLGPRLNTEAFF
.,TRBD2,TRBJ2-2,TRBV7-6,TGTGCCAGCAGCTTTAAACTAGCGGGGGTCACCGGGGAGCTGTTTTTT,CASSFKLAGVTGELFF
.,TRBD1,TRBJ2-1,TRBV5-1,TGCGCCAGCAGCTTGGCCGGGACAGATTACAATGAGCAGTTCTTC,CASSLAGTDYNEQFF
many,TRBD1,TRBJ1-2,TRBV30,TGTGCCTGGAGTGTTGGTACAGGGGGCTCACGCGGCTACACCTTC,CAWSVGTGGSRGYTF
.,TRBD2,TRBJ2-3,TRBV30,TGTGCCTGGAGCCCGGAGGGAGCGGGACTAGCGGCAGATACGCAGTATTTT,CAWSPEGAGLAADTQYF
.,.,TRBJ2-2,TRBV10-1,TGCGCCAGCAGTGAGCAGGGAAGCACCGGGGAGCTGTTTTTT,CASSEQGSTGELFF
.,.,TRBJ2-6,TRBV27,TGTGCCAGCAGTTTATCGGCCGCGGCTGGGGCCAACGTCCTGACTTTC,CASSLSAAAGANVLTF
.,TRBD2,TRBJ2-3,TRBV20-1,TGCAGTGCCCCGGGGGGAGATACGCAGTATTTT,CSAPGGDTQYF
few,TRBD2,TRBJ2-7,TRBV18,TGTGCCAGCTCACGGAGAACTAGCGAGTCCTACGAGCAGTACTTC,CASSRRTSESYEQYF
.,.,TRBJ1-2,TRBV28,TGTGCCAGCAGTCCGCAGGGCTATGGCTACACCTTC,CASSPQGYGYTF
.,TRBD2,TRBJ2-1,TRBV15,TGTGCCACCAGTTCGCAGCTAGCGGGGCCCTACAATGAGCAGTTCTTC,CATSSQLAGPYNEQFF
.,.,TRBJ1-6,TRBV5-5,TGTGCCAGCAGACATACAGGGTGGAATTCACCCCTCCACTTT,CASRHTGWNSPLHF
.,.,TRBJ2-7,TRBV6-7,TGTGCCAGCAGTTCCTCCGGGTCCGGGGGCGAGCAGTACTTC,CASSSSGSGGEQYF
few,.,TRBJ1-6,TRBV4-1,TGCGCCAGCAGCCGGGCCCCATCCAATTCACCCCTCCACTTT,CASSRAPSNSPLHF
.,.,TRBJ2-7,TRBV7-3,TGTGCCAGCAGACGAGAGGCTGATTTATCCTACGAGCAGTACTTC,CASRREADLSYEQYF
.,TRBD2,TRBJ2-5,TRBV2,TGTGCCACCCAGCGGGGGGGCCAAGAGACCCAGTACTTC,CATQRGGQETQYF
few,.,TRBJ2-3,TRBV19,TGTGCCAGTAGTAACCAGGCCACTAGCACAGATACGCAGTATTTT,CASSNQATSTDTQYF
.,TRBD2,TRBJ2-3,TRBV4-3,TGCGCCAGCAGCCGGGTCCTGGTGCGGGGGAGCACAGATACGCAGTATTTT,CASSRVLVRGSTDTQYF
.,TRBD2,TRBJ2-3,TRBV5-1,TGCGCCGGAAAGAGCGGGGGGGCCGGAGATACGCAGTATTTT,CAGKSGGAGDTQYF
.,TRBD1,TRBJ1-5,TRBV28,TGTGCCAGCAGTCCAGACAGGGAGGAGTACAGGGAGGAGCAGCCCCAGCATTTT,CASSPDREEYREEQPQHF
.,TRBD2,TRBJ2-1,TRBV11-1,TGTGCCAGCAGCTTGGGTGGACTAGCGGCGTACAATGAGCAGTTCTTC,CASSLGGLAAYNEQFF
.,TRBD1,TRBJ1-2,TRBV6-5,TGTGCCAGCAGTTACCGTGACAGGGGGCGGATTGGCTACACCTTC,CASSYRDRGRIGYTF
.,TRBD2,TRBJ2-1,TRBV29-1,TGCAGCGTTGAAGGGGCAGCGGGAGGGCCGGATGAGCAGTTCTTC,CSVEGAAGGPDEQFF
few,TRBD2,TRBJ2-1,TRBV6-6,TGTGCCAGCAGACTAGCGGGAGGGCCAATTGATGAGCAGTTCTTC,CASRLAGGPIDEQFF
.,TRBD2,TRBJ2-2,TRBV7-3,TGTGCCAGCAGCTTAAGTGGGACTAGTAAGCTGTTTTTT,CASSLSGTSKLFF
.,TRBD1,TRBJ2-3,TRBV6-6,TGTGCCAGCAGTGCGATGGACAGGGAAGATACGCAGTATTTT,CASSAMDREDTQYF
few,TRBD2,TRBJ2-1,TRBV18,TGTGCCAGCTCACCAGGCGGGAGGGCGACAACCTACAATGAGCAGTTCTTC,CASSPGGRATTYNEQFF
few,.,TRBJ1-5,TRBV21-1,TGTGCCAGCAGTCAAAGGACACAGGGAATCGAGGATCAGCCCCAGCATTTT,CASSQRTQGIEDQPQHF
.,TRBD2,TRBJ2-5,TRBV27,TGTGCCAGCAGTCCTCTCTTCTTAGCGGGGACTAACCAAGAGACCCAGTACTTC,CASSPLFLAGTNQETQYF
.,TRBD2,TRBJ2-1,TRBV27,TGTGCCAGCAGTTCCTTCGGGAGGTCCTACAATGAGCAGTTCTTC,CASSSFGRSYNEQFF
.,.,TRBJ2-7,TRBV19,TGTGCCAGTACCGACATCGGACGCGCCGAGGGCTACGAGCAGTACTTC,CASTDIGRAEGYEQYF
.,TRBD1,TRBJ1-6,TRBV28,TGTGCCAGCAGTACTCCGGGACAGATTAATTCACCCCTCCACTTT,CASSTPGQINSPLHF